This T cell receptor (beta chain) was found in a study of T cells in Graves' hyperthyroidism and ophthalmopathy. The CDR3 totals 17 residues. Germline loops: CDR1 LGHDT, CDR2 YNNKEL (reference sequence). V lost 2 bases and J lost 2, with 17 bases in between. Reasons for excluding patients were uncontrolled infection, other autoimmune disease, pregnancy or lactation. Diagnosis relied on clinical symptoms, serum thyroxine and TRAb, thyroid ultrasound and orbital computed tomography. RNA transcripts yielded amplified TCR beta CDR3 regions. Primed by the HTBI set, a first-round RT-PCR was run on the TCR CDR3. TCRdb fed the multiplex PCR reads into MiXCR, producing one record per CDR3 protein. The sample comprises about 770,000 distinct CDR3 sequences, about 17% of which are singletons, and 16% rests with the top ten. This clonotype has ten or more counts.

The TCR was taken from a woman in her forties or fifties with Graves' hyperthyroidism that later progressed to Graves' ophthalmopathy. Sequenced: blood. The V call is TRBV3-1, the J call TRBJ2-3; no clear D gene. CDR3 region: CASSQRLSLTNTDTQYF. As DNA, the CDR3 is TGTGCCAGCAGCCAACGGTTGTCCCTAACCAACACAGATACGCAGTATTTT.